These 4 T cell receptor beta chains were all obtained from the same sample, sequenced in a study of blood T cell repertoires in COVID-19. The assay was immunoSEQ multiplex PCR, and TCRdb's table has in-frame clones only and misses some. Here the sample spans about 200,000 clones, around 80% being singletons. The sequenced sample consisted of peripheral blood. The receptors stem from a woman between 65 and 79 years old with acute or convalescent COVID-19.

The rearrangement uses TRBV19 and TRBJ1-4; no clear D. V gave up 7 bases and J gave up 4 bases, with 19 bases separating them. The CDR3 extends over 16 amino acids. Germline V CDR1 and CDR2: LNHDA, SQIVND (reference sequence). CDR3 in DNA: TGTGCCAGTAAGCCCGCGGAGGGAGACCTTAATGAAAAACTGTTTTTT. It is translated as CASKPAEGDLNEKLFF.

This clone was detected once. This chain joins TRBV27 and TRBJ1-1; D is uncertain. This CDR3 region has 12 residues. Germline V gene sequence: CDR1 MNHEY, CDR2 SMNVEV (reference sequence). Between the trimmed V and J ends, which lost 9 bases and 9 bases, there was a span of 17 bases. The CDR3 nucleotides are TGTGCCAGTATATCGAGAGAAAATAAAGCTTTCTTT. Its translation: CASISRENKAFF.

The chain joins TRBV27 to TRBJ2-7; D is perhaps TRBD2 (6 bases). The length of the CDR3 is 14 residues. Trimming removed 4 bases at V and 0 bases at J, with 10 bases between. Germline loops: CDR1 MNHEY, CDR2 SMNVEV (reference sequence). CDR3 sequence (DNA): TGTGCCAGCAGTTGGGGTAGCGGCTCCTACGAGCAGTACTTC. Residues: CASSWGSGSYEQYF.

V usage is TRBV28 and J usage is TRBJ2-1, with D tentatively TRBD1 (6 bases). The CDR3 covers 13 residues. Trimming stripped 6 bases from V and 7 bases from J, with 13 bases between. Germline V gives CDR1 MDHEN, CDR2 SYDVKM. In DNA, the CDR3 is TGTGCCAGCAGAAGGGACAAATTTAATGAGCAGTTCTTC. It codes for CASRRDKFNEQFF. Combining the CDR3 with reference TRBV28 and TRBJ2-1 gives the whole variable domain DVKVTQSSRYLVKRTGEKVFLECVQDMDHENMFWYRQDPGLGLRLIYFSYDVKMKEKGDIPEGYSVSREKKERFSLILESASTNQTSMYLCASRRDKFNEQFFGPGTRLTVL.